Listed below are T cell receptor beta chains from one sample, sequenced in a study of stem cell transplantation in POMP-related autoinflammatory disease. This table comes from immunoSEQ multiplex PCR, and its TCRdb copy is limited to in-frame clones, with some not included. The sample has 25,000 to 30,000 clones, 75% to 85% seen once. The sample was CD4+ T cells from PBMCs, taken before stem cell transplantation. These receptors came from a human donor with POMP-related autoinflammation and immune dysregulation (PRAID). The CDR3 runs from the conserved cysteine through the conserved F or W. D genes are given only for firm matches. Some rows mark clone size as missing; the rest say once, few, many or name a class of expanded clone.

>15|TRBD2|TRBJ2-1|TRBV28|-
TGTGCCAGCAGTTTAGGGGGACTAGCCTACAATGAGCAGTTCTTC
CASSLGGLAYNEQFF
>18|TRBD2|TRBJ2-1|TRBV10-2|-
TGCGCCAGCAGTGAGTCTAGTGGACTAGATTTGAGACGGAATGAGCAGTTCTTC
CASSESSGLDLRRNEQFF
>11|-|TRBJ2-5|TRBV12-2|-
TGTGCAAGTCGCAATCAAGAGACCCAGTACTTC
CASRNQETQYF
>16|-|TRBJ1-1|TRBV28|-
TGTGCCAGCAGTGAATACCTCGGGGAGTGGGGGATTGAAGCTTTCTTT
CASSEYLGEWGIEAFF
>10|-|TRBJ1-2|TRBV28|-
TGTGCCAGCAGTAGCTATGGCTACACCTTC
CASSSYGYTF
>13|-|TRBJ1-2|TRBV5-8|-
TGTGCCAGCAGCCAAAGGAGTAACTATGGCTACACCTTC
CASSQRSNYGYTF
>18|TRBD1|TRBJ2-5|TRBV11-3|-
TGTGCCAGCAGCCCAGGGGGGCCCGGGACAGGGGCGCAAGAGACCCAGTACTTC
CASSPGGPGTGAQETQYF
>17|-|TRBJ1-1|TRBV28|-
TGTGCCAGCAGTTTAATTCTTAGGGTCCCTCGAGACACTGAAGCTTTCTTT
CASSLILRVPRDTEAFF
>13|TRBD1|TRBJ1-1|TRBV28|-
TGTGCCAGCTTCGACAGGGGAGGGACTGAAGCTTTCTTT
CASFDRGGTEAFF
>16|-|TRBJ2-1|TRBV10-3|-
TGTGCCATCAGTGATTTGGAGGGGGCATCCTACAATGAGCAGTTCTTC
CAISDLEGASYNEQFF
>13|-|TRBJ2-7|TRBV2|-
TGTGCCAGCAGTGCTACTTTTTTTTACGAGCAGTACTTC
CASSATFFYEQYF
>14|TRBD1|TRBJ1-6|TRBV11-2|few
TGTGCCAGCAGTACGCCCCAGGGGGTTTCACCCCTCCACTTT
CASSTPQGVSPLHF
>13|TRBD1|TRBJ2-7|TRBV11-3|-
TGTGCCAGCAGCTTGTCCAGGGGGTACAAGCAGTACTTC
CASSLSRGYKQYF
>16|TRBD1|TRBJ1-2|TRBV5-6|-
TGTGCCAGCAGCTTCGGGACAGGGGGCATTAACTATGGCTACACCTTC
CASSFGTGGINYGYTF
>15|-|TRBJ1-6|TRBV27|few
TGTGCCAGCAGTTCCCGTTGGGCCCCCGATTCACCCCTCCACTTT
CASSSRWAPDSPLHF
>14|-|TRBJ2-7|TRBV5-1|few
TGCGCCAGCAGCTTGGGGTCAGGGCCCCTCGAACAGTACTTC
CASSLGSGPLEQYF
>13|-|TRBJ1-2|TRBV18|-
TGTGCCAGCTCACTGACAGAAGTCTATGGCTACACCTTC
CASSLTEVYGYTF
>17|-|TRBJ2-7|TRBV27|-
TGTGCCAGCAGGCCGGTTTTGGGTTCCTCGGGGAGCTACGAGCAGTACTTC
CASRPVLGSSGSYEQYF
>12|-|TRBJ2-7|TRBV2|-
TGTGCCAGCGGCCGGACGCCTTACGAGCAGTACTTC
CASGRTPYEQYF
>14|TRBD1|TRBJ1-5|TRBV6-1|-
TGTGCCAGCAGTCGGGACAGGGGGCATCAGCCCCAGCATTTT
CASSRDRGHQPQHF
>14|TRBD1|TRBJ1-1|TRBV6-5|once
TGTGCCAGCAGTTTTCAGGGGGCGGATACTGAAGCTTTCTTT
CASSFQGADTEAFF